This T cell receptor beta chain was obtained from a study of cytomegalovirus exposure and HLA in healthy donors. Study background: The roughly 110 validation repertoires used the same platform as the approximately 700 first-cohort repertoires, a later analysis reported.

Some clones are missing from TCRdb's copy, which holds only in-frame ones; the method was immunoSEQ multiplex PCR. The profile shows about 60,000 clones, 95% of them singletons. For this clone: Its matching antigen is unknown.

Study conclusions and caveats: The investigators catalogued 164 TCR beta chains as cytomegalovirus-associated.

This TCR came from a woman under 30 in good health and CMV-seropositive. The sample taken for sequencing was PBMCs.

CDR3 coding DNA: TGCGCCAGCAGCCAACAGCAAGGATCGGGGAATGAGCAGTTCTTC. Translated: CASSQQQGSGNEQFF. This chain links TRBV4-1 with TRBJ2-1, with TRBD2 as a possible D gene (5 bases). Trimming shortened V by 2 bases and J by 7 bases, and 15 bases separated the two germline ends. The germline gives CDR1 MGHRA, CDR2 YSYEKL. The CDR3 has 15 residues.